The present T cell receptor beta chain was sequenced within a study of breast tumors, draining lymph nodes, adjacent tissues. Samples came from axillary lymph nodes draining the breast cancer. TCRdb re-called the multiplex PCR reads through MiXCR, storing one row per CDR3 protein. Here the sample spans approximately 180,000 distinct CDR3 sequences, around 35% being singletons. This clonotype showed up many times. Its cognate antigen is unknown. General observations from the study: Data only fit, rather than demonstrated, lymph node origin of most tumor T cells.

Sequencing was done on a sample of axillary lymph node tissue. The source is a female donor with breast cancer. Some clones in this sample may be carry-over from other donors' samples.

CDR3 in DNA: TGTGCCAGCAGACCCCGGGACAATGAGCAGTTCTTC. As protein: CASRPRDNEQFF. The rearrangement links TRBV6-6 to TRBJ2-1; no clear D gene. Trimming pared 6 bases from V and 5 bases from J, leaving 8 bases between. This CDR3 comprises 12 residues. In germline, CDR1 is MNHNY, CDR2 SVGAGI (reference sequence).